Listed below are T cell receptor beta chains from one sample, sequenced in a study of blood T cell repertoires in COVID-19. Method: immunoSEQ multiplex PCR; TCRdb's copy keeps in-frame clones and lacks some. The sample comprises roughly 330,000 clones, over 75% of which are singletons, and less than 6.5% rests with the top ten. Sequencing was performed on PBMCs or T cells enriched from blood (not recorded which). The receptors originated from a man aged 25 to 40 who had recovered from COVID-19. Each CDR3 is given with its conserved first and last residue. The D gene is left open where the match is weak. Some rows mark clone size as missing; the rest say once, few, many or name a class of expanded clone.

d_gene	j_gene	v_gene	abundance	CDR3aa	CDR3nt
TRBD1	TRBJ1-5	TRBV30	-	CAWSPGQGGQPQHF	TGTGCCTGGTCCCCGGGACAGGGAGGTCAGCCCCAGCATTTT
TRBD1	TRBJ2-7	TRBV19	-	CASSYTGDYEQYF	TGTGCCAGTAGTTATACAGGGGACTACGAGCAGTACTTC
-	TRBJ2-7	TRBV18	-	CASSPRDTHYEQYF	TGTGCCAGCTCACCCCGGGACACTCACTACGAGCAGTACTTC
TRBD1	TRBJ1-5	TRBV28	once	CASSEQGARGNQPQHF	TGTGCCAGCAGTGAACAGGGGGCGCGGGGCAATCAGCCCCAGCATTTT
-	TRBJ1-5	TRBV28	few	CASSLLATKKGQPQHF	TGTGCCAGCAGTTTACTGGCAACTAAAAAAGGTCAGCCCCAGCATTTT
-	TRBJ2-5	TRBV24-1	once	CATSDLLAGETQYF	TGTGCCACCAGTGACCTGTTAGCAGGGGAGACCCAGTACTTC
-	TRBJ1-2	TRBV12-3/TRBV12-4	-	CASSSDKPGYTF	TGTGCCAGCAGTTCGGACAAACCTGGCTACACCTTC
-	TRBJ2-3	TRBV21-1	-	CASSKGRTADSTDTQYF	TGTGCCAGCAGCAAGGGCAGGACAGCAGATAGCACAGATACGCAGTATTTT
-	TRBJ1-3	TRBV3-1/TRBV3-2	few	CASSLDNSGNTIYF	TGTGCCAGCAGCCTCGACAACTCTGGAAACACCATATATTTT
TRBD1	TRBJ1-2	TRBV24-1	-	CATSDSGQGANGYTF	TGTGCCACCAGTGATAGTGGCCAGGGGGCAAATGGCTACACCTTC
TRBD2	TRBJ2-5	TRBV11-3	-	CASSFGTSLQETQYF	TGTGCCAGCAGCTTTGGGACTAGCTTACAAGAGACCCAGTACTTC
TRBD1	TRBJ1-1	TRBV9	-	CASSALLSGGDAFF	TGTGCCAGCAGCGCGCTCCTTTCAGGGGGCGACGCTTTCTTT
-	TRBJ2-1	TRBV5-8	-	CASRPTGVSYNEQFF	TGTGCCAGCAGGCCAACGGGGGTTTCCTACAATGAGCAGTTCTTC
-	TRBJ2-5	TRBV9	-	CASSVAPRRGETQYF	TGTGCCAGCAGCGTAGCACCCAGGAGGGGAGAGACCCAGTACTTC
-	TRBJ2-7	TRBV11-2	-	CASSPLGAYEQYF	TGTGCCAGCAGCCCTCTCGGGGCCTACGAGCAGTACTTC
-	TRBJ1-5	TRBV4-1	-	CASSPLAGPSSQPQHF	TGCGCCAGCAGCCCTTTAGCAGGGCCCTCCAGCCAGCCCCAGCATTTT
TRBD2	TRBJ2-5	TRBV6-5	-	CASSYPGGQETQYF	TGTGCCAGCAGTTACCCGGGGGGCCAAGAGACCCAGTACTTC
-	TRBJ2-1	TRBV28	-	CASSLLRAEQFF	TGTGCCAGCAGTTTATTGCGGGCTGAGCAGTTCTTC
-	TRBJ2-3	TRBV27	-	CASSTLTDTQYF	TGTGCCAGCAGTACCCTAACAGATACGCAGTATTTT
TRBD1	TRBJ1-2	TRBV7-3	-	CASSSGQNYGYTF	TGTGCCAGCAGCTCGGGACAGAACTATGGCTACACCTTC
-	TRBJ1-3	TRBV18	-	CASSPGGRAGNTIYF	TGTGCCAGCTCACCAGGGGGCAGGGCTGGAAACACCATATATTTT
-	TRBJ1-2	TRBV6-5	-	CASSLDLTGYGYTF	TGTGCCAGCAGCCTCGACCTGACAGGATATGGCTACACCTTC
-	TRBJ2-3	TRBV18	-	CASSELVADTQYF	TGTGCCAGCTCTGAGTTAGTAGCAGATACGCAGTATTTT